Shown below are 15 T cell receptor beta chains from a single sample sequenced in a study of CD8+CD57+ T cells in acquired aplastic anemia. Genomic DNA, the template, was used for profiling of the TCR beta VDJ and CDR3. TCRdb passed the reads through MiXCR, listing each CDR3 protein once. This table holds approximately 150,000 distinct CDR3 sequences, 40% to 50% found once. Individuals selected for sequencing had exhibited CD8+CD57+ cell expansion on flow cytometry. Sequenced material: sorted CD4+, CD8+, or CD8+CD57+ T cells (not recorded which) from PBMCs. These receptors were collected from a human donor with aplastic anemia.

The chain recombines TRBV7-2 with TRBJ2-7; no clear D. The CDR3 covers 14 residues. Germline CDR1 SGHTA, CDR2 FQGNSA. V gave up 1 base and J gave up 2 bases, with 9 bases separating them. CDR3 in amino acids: CASSLGTQAYEQYF. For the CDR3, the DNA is TGTGCCAGCAGCTTAGGGACGCAGGCCTACGAGCAGTACTTC.

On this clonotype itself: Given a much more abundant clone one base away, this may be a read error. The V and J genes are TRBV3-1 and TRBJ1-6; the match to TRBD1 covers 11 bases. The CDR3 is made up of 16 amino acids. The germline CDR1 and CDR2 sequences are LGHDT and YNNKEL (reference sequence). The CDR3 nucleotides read TGTGCCAGCAGCCCGAGGACAGGGGGCTTAGGGTCACCCCTCCTCTTT. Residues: CASSPRTGGLGSPLLF.

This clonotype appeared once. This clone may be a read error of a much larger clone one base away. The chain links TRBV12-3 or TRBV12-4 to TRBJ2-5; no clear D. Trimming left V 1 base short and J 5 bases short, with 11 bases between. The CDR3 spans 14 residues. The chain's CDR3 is CASSLGAIEETQYF. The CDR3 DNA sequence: TGTGCCAGCAGTTTAGGGGCAATTGAGGAGACCCAGTACTTC.

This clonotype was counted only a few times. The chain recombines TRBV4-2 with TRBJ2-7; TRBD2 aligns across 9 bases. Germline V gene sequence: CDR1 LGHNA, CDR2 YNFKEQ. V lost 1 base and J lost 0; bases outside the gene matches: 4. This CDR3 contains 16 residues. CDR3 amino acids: CASSQGLAASSYEQYF. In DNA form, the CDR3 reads TGTGCCAGCAGCCAAGGACTAGCGGCAAGCTCCTACGAGCAGTACTTC.

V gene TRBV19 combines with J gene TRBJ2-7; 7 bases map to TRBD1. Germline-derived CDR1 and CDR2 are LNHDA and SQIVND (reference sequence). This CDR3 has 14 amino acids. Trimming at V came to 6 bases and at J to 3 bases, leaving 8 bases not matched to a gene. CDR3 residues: CASSDREPHYEQYF. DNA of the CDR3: TGTGCCAGTAGCGACAGGGAACCTCACTACGAGCAGTACTTC.

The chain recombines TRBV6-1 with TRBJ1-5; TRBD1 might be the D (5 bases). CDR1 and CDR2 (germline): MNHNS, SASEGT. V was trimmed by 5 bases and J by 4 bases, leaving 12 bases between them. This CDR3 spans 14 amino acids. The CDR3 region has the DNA TGTGCCAGCAGTCCCTGGGAGGGGAATCAGCCCCAGCATTTT. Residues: CASSPWEGNQPQHF.

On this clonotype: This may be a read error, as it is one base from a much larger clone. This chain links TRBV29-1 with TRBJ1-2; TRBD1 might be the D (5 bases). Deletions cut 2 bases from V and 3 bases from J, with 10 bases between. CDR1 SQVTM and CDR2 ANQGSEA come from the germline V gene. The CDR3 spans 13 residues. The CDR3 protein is CSVESVGDYGYTF. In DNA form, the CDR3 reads TGCAGCGTTGAATCGGTAGGGGACTATGGCTACACCTTC.

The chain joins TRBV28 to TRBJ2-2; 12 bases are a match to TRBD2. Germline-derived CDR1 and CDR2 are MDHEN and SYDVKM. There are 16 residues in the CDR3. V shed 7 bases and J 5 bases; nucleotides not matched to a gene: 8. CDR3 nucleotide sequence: TGTGCCAGCATACGAACTAGCGGGGGGATAACCGGGGAGCTGTTTTTT. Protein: CASIRTSGGITGELFF.

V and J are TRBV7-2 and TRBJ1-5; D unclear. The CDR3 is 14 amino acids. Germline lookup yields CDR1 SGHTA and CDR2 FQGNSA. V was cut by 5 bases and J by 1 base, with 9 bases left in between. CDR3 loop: CASSGIDSNQPQHF. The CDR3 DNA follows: TGTGCCAGCAGCGGTATAGACAGCAATCAGCCCCAGCATTTT.

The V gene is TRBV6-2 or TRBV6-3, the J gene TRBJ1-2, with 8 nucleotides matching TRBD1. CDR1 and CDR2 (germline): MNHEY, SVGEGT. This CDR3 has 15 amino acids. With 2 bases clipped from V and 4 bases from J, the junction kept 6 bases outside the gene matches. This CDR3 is CASSYATGAGYGYTF. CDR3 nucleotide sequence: TGTGCCAGCAGTTACGCGACAGGGGCGGGCTATGGCTACACCTTC.

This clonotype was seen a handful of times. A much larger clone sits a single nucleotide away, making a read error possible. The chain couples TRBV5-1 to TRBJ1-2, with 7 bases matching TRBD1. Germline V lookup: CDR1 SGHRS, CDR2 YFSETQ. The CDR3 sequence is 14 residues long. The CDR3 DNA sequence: TGCGCCGGCAGCCTTGGGGAGGGGGCCTATGGCTACACCTTC. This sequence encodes CAGSLGEGAYGYTF.

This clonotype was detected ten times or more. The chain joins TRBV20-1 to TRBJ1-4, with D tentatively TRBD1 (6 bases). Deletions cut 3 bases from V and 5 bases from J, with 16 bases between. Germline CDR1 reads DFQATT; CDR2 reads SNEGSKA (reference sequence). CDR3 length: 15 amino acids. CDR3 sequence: CSARETTGRNEKLFF. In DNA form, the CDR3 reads TGCAGTGCTAGGGAAACGACAGGCCGAAATGAAAAACTGTTTTTT.

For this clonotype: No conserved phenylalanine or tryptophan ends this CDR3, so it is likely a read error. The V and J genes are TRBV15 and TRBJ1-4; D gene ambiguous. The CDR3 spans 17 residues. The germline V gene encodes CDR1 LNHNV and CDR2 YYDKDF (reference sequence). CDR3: CATAKLVGTATSEKLFI. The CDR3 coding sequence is TGTGCCACCGCGAAGCTGGTCGGTACCGCAACTAGTGAAAAGCTGTTTATT.

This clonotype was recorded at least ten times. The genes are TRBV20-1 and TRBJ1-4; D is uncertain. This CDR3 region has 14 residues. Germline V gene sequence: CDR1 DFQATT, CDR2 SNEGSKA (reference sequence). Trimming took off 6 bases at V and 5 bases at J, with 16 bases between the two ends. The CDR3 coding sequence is TGCAGTGCCCAGACTGTGACCTTCAATGAAAAACTGTTTTTT. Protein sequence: CSAQTVTFNEKLFF.

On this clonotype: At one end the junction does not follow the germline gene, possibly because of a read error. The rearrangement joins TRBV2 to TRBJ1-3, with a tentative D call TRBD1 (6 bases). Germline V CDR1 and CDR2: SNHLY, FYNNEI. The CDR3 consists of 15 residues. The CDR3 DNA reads TGTGCCAGCAAAACACAGGGCCTCTCTGGAAACACCATATACTTT. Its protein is CASKTQGLSGNTIYF.